A selection of T cell receptor beta chains follows, all from one sample in a study of graft-versus-host responses after intestinal transplantation. Some clones are missing from TCRdb's copy, which holds only in-frame ones; the method was immunoSEQ multiplex PCR. This repertoire shows roughly 20,000 clones, around two fifths found once; its top ten account for more than 1.5%. This specimen consisted of alloreactive CD8+ T cells from a mixed lymphocyte reaction culture, obtained before intestinal transplant. Every receptor here comes from a human patient who received an intestinal transplant. Each CDR3 is given without its conserved first and last residue.

v_gene | len | CDR3aa
TRBV6-1 | 11 | ASRAGARGTQY
TRBV4-1 | 13 | ASSQVVLAPDTQY
TRBV2 | 12 | ADGLLTSTDTQY
TRBV7-7 | 13 | ASSSRWASTDTQY
TRBV25-1 | 13 | ASSEAGTANTEAF
TRBV5-6 | 12 | ASSLRHPTDTQY
TRBV6-5 | 12 | ASTFLRGGTEAF
TRBV7-3 | 11 | ASSLTNRETQY
TRBV27 | 14 | ASGQLGQQNSYEQY
TRBV7-9 | 11 | ASSYRGLAEAF
TRBV10-3 | 13 | AISEGGGPGNTIY
TRBV6-5 | 13 | ASSYVRGLLNEQF
TRBV27 | 13 | ASSSGTSNTGELF
TRBV7-9 | 13 | ASSLARVVDNEQF
TRBV20-1 | 7 | SARETQY
TRBV9 | 13 | ASSEGELSYNEQF
TRBV19 | 12 | ASSIGLRPGGAF
TRBV6-4 | 13 | ASSDELASYNEQF
TRBV6-1 | 12 | ASRTGTGLVEQY
TRBV5-1 | 13 | ASSFRGAAGYGYT
TRBV18 | 11 | ASSLSAAYEQY
TRBV11-2 | 10 | ASSRGGYEQY
TRBV7-3 | 13 | ASSLDRGSYNEQF
TRBV6-1 | 11 | ASSVGSIYGYT
TRBV9 | 14 | ASSVGPGTSSYEQY
TRBV5-1 | 12 | ASRPTDAAWEAF
TRBV5-1 | 14 | ASSLGSLAPVDEQF
TRBV5-4 | 10 | ASSLVTDTQY
TRBV11-3 | 15 | ASSLGWTSGSTDTQY
TRBV5-6 | 14 | ASSLWEREVFDEQY
TRBV11-2 | 13 | ASSLGLAGVETQY
TRBV7-9 | 12 | ASSSRDSTYEQY
TRBV7-6 | 14 | ASSLAGSGIWETQY
TRBV11-2 | 10 | ASSEYTGELF
TRBV6-5 | 11 | ASSYTDRAEQY
TRBV25-1 | 13 | ASSDPLPSSYEQY
TRBV9 | 14 | ASSPPRGQALETQY
TRBV2 | 13 | ASSERGSFYNEQF
TRBV6-5 | 14 | ASSYNPTALNTEAF
TRBV28 | 9 | ASSPGFVQY
TRBV7-9 | 12 | ASSQRTDTGELF
TRBV7-3 | 11 | ASGTGTGSEQY
TRBV18 | 13 | ASSPGAPPGNTIY
TRBV6-5 | 12 | ASRAGTLSSEQY
TRBV6-4 | 13 | ASKRLAGVADTQY